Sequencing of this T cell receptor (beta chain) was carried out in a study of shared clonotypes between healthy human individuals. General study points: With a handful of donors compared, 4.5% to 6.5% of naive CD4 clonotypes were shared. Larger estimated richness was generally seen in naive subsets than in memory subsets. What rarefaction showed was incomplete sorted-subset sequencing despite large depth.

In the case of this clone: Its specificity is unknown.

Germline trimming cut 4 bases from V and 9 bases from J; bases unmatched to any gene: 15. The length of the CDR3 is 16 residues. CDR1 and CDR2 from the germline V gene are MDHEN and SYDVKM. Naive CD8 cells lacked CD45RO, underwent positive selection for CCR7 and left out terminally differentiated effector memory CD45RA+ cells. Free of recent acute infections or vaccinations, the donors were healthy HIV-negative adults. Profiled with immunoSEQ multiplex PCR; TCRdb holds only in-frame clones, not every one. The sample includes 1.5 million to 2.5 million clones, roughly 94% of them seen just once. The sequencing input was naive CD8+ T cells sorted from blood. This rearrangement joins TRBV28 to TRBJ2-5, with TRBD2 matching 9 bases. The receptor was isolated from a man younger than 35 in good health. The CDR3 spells CASSSPSAGGSAAQYF. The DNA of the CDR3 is TGTGCCAGCAGTTCACCTTCTGCGGGGGGGTCAGCGGCCCAGTACTTC.